This record concerns one T cell receptor (beta chain) sequence. This specimen belongs to a study of T cell changes during pregnancy in multiple sclerosis. The data were produced by immunoSEQ multiplex PCR, yet TCRdb's version contains in-frame clones alone and is incomplete. The sample includes fewer than 60,000 clones, roughly 91% of them seen just once. The CDR3 runs to 16 residues. The germline gives CDR1 SNHLY, CDR2 FYNNEI. With V trimmed by 3 bases and J by 2 bases, 9 bases remained unmatched. The V gene is TRBV2, the J gene TRBJ2-7, with 8 bases aligning to TRBD2. Material: peripheral blood, obtained in the third trimester of pregnancy. The sequence was collected from a female donor in good health, enrolled as a control in a pregnancy study. Here the CDR3 reads CASSDTSGPRPYEQYF. CDR3 DNA sequence: TGTGCCAGCAGTGATACTAGCGGTCCCAGGCCCTACGAGCAGTACTTC.